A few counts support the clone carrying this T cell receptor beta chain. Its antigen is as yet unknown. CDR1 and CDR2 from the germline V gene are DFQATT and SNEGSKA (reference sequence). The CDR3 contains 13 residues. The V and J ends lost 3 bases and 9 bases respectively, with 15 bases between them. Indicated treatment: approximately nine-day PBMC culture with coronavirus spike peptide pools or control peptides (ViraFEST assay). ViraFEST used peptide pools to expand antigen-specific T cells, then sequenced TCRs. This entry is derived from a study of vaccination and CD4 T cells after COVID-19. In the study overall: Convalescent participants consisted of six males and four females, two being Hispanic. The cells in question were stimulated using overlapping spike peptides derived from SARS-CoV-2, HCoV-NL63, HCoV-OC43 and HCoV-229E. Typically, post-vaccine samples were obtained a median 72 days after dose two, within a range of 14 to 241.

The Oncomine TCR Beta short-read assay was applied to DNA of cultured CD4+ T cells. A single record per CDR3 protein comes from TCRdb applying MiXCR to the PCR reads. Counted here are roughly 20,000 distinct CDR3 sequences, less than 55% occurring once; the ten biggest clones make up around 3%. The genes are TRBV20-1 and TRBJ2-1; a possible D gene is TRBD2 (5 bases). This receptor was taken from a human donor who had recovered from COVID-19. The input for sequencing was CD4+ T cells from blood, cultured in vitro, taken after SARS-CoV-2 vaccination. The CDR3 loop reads CSASITAAGEQFF. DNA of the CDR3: TGCAGTGCTAGTATTACGGCTGCGGGTGAGCAGTTCTTC.